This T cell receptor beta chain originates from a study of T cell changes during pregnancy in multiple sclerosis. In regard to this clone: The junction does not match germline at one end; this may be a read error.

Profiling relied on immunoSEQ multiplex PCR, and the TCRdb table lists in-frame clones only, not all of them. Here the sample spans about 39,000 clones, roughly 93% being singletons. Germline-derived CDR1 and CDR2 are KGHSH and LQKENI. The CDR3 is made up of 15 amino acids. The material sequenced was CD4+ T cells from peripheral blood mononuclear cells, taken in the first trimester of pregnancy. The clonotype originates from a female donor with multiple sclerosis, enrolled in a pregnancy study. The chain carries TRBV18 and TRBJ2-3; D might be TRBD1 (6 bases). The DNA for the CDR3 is TGTGCCAGCTCGTCCGGGACACGTAGCACATATACGCAGTATTTT. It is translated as CASSSGTRSTYTQYF.